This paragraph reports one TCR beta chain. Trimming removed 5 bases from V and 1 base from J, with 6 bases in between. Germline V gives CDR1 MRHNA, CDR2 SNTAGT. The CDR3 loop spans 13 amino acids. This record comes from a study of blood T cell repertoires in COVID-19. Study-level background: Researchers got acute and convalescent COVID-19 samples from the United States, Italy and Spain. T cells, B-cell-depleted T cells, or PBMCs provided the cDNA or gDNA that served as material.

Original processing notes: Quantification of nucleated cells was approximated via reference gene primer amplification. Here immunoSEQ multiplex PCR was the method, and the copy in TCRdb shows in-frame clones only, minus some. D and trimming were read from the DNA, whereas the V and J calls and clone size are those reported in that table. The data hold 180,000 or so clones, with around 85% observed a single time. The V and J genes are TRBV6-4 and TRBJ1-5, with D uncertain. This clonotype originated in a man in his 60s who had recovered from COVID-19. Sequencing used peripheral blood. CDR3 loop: CASSPESNQPQHF. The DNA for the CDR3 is TGTGCCAGCAGTCCAGAAAGCAATCAGCCCCAGCATTTT.